This T cell receptor beta chain was sequenced in a study of blood T cell repertoires in COVID-19. V lost 0 bases and J 9 bases, leaving 4 bases between the germline ends. The CDR3 spans 11 residues. From germline, CDR1 is SGHAT and CDR2 FQNNGV. Original handling: Reference gene primer amplification gave estimated nucleated cell counts. Sequencing was performed with immunoSEQ multiplex PCR; in TCRdb, only in-frame clones are kept and a portion is missing. From that table come the V and J calls and clone size; the DNA was used to work out D and trimming. The data show approximately 170,000 clones, around four fifths seen once.

The J gene is TRBJ2-3, the V gene TRBV11-2, with D unclear. The sample taken for sequencing was peripheral blood. This sequence originates from an older woman who had recovered from COVID-19. The CDR3 DNA is TGTGCCAGCAGCTTAGACCAGACGCAGTATTTT. Translated: CASSLDQTQYF.